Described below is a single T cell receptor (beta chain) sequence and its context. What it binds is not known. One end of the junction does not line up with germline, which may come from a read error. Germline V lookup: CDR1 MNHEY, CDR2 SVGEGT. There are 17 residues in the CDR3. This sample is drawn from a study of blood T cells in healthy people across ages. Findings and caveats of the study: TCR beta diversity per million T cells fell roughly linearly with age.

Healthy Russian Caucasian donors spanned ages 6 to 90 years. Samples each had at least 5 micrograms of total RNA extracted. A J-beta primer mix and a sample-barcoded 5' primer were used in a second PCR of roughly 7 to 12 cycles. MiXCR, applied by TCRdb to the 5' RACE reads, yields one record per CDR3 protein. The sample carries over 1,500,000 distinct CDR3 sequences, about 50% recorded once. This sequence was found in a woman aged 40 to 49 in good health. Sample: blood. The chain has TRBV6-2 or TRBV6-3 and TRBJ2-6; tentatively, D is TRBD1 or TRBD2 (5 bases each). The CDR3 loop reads CASSSPRQSSGASVLTF. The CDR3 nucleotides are TGTGCCAGCAGTTCCCCGAGACAGTCTTCCGGGGCCAGCGTCCTGACTTTC.